Following are 14 T cell receptor beta chains from one sample sequenced in a study of blood T cell repertoires in COVID-19. Some clones are missing from TCRdb's copy, which holds only in-frame ones; the method was immunoSEQ multiplex PCR. This sample has 250,000 to 300,000 clones, with 86% found just once. Sequenced material: peripheral blood. The origin of the receptors is a woman aged 65 to 85 with COVID-19, enrolled during active disease.

The chain carries TRBV7-9 and TRBJ2-1; 7 nucleotides agree with TRBD2. Germline V lookup: CDR1 SEHNR, CDR2 FQNEAQ (reference sequence). CDR3 length: 14 residues. The V gene end was trimmed by 5 bases and the J gene end by 7 bases; junction bases not matched to a gene: 8. CDR3 nucleotide sequence: TGTGCCAGCAGCCGAGGCGGGGGAGGAAATGAGCAGTTCTTC. Amino acids: CASSRGGGGNEQFF.

This clone was counted a single time. The chain combines TRBV9 with TRBJ2-2; D call uncertain. Per germline, CDR1 SGDLS and CDR2 YYNGEE. The CDR3 spans 17 residues. Trimming cost V 0 bases and J 3 bases, with 15 bases left between them. The chain's CDR3 is CASSVAPPGSDTGELFF. The CDR3 coding sequence is TGTGCCAGCAGCGTAGCGCCGCCAGGTTCTGACACCGGGGAGCTGTTTTTT.

This rearrangement joins TRBV6-5 to TRBJ1-1, with a weak D call TRBD1 (5 bases). CDR3 length: 15 amino acids. Trimming cost V 0 bases and J 3 bases, with 11 bases left between them. CDR1 is MNHEY and CDR2 is SVGAGI in the germline V gene. The CDR3 DNA is TGTGCCAGCAGTTACTCGGCGGGGCTGGACACTGAAGCTTTCTTT. This encodes CASSYSAGLDTEAFF.

The chain links TRBV30 to TRBJ2-7, with D perhaps matching TRBD1 (6 bases). This CDR3 is 13 amino acids long. V was clipped by 7 bases and J by 0 bases, with 13 bases between them. The germline V gene has CDR1 GTSNPN and CDR2 SVGIG (reference sequence). The CDR3 here is CALSTGVSYEQYF. CDR3 nucleotide sequence: TGTGCCTTGTCGACAGGTGTCTCCTACGAGCAGTACTTC. Combining the CDR3 with reference TRBV30 and TRBJ2-7 gives the whole variable domain SQTIHQWPATLVQPVGSPLSLECTVEGTSNPNLYWYRQAAGRGLQLLFYSVGIGQISSEVPQNLSASRPQDRQFILSSKKLLLSDSGFYLCALSTGVSYEQYFGPGTRLTVT.

V gene TRBV6-6 combines with J gene TRBJ2-5; possibly TRBD2 for D (5 bases). The germline CDR1 and CDR2 sequences are MNHNY and SVGAGI (reference sequence). The CDR3 length is 13 residues. The germline V and J ends were trimmed by 6 bases and 5 bases, with 13 bases remaining between them. The CDR3 reads CASRDTPGETQYF. CDR3 bases: TGTGCCAGCAGGGATACTCCGGGGGAGACCCAGTACTTC.

The V gene is TRBV5-1, the J gene TRBJ1-5; D is uncertain. Germline lookup yields CDR1 SGHRS and CDR2 YFSETQ. The ends were cut back, 4 bases at V and 2 bases at J, with 13 bases in the middle. The CDR3 spans 15 residues. The CDR3 DNA reads as TGCGCCAGCAGCGAGGAGGGCATGGGCAATCAGCCCCAGCATTTT. This gives the protein CASSEEGMGNQPQHF. The variable domain in full, with the rest retrieved from reference TRBV5-1 and TRBJ1-5, is KAGVTQTPRYLIKTRGQQVTLSCSPISGHRSVSWYQQTPGQGLQFLFEYFSETQRNKGNFPGRFSGRQFSNSRSEMNVSTLELGDSALYLCASSEEGMGNQPQHFGDGTRLSIL.

The chain employs TRBV29-1 and TRBJ2-7; D is unclear. The V gene's germline CDR1 is SQVTM and CDR2 ANQGSEA. The CDR3 is made up of 16 amino acids. V shed 0 bases and J shed 0 bases, with 15 bases lying between them. The CDR3 bases are TGCAGCGTTGAAGATCGAGCCCTTTCAAGCTCCTACGAGCAGTACTTC. Residues: CSVEDRALSSSYEQYF.

This chain connects TRBV4-2 to TRBJ2-5, with D possibly being TRBD1 (6 bases). The CDR3 runs to 16 residues. Germline V gives CDR1 LGHNA, CDR2 YNFKEQ. Trimming pared 4 bases from V and 5 bases from J, leaving 20 bases between. CDR3 amino acids: CASSLPNRGGKETQYF. DNA for the CDR3: TGTGCCAGCAGCCTTCCAAACCGAGGGGGTAAGGAGACCCAGTACTTC.

V gene TRBV5-6 combines with J gene TRBJ2-1, with D possibly matching TRBD1 (6 bases). The CDR3 has 15 amino acids. V was pared by 1 base and J by 4 bases, with 12 bases between. Germline V CDR1 and CDR2: SGHDT, YYEEEE. The CDR3 DNA is TGTGCCAGCAGCTTGATCCAGGGGCCTTACAATGAGCAGTTCTTC. It encodes CASSLIQGPYNEQFF.

The rearrangement links TRBV6-5 to TRBJ1-4; D is unresolved. The CDR3 loop spans 15 amino acids. Germline V gene data show CDR1 as MNHEY and CDR2 as SVGAGI. V was shortened by 6 bases and J by 0 bases, with 11 bases between the two germline ends. For the CDR3, the DNA is TGTGCCAGCAGACTTGCCGGGACAACTAATGAAAAACTGTTTTTT. Amino acids: CASRLAGTTNEKLFF.

This sequence joins TRBV28 and TRBJ1-1, with 8 positions matching TRBD1. V lost 4 bases, J lost 7 bases, and 2 bases stayed unmatched. CDR1 is MDHEN and CDR2 is SYDVKM in the germline V gene. The CDR3 consists of 12 residues. The CDR3 protein is CASSWGTGEAFF. The CDR3, as DNA: TGTGCCAGCAGTTGGGGGACAGGTGAAGCTTTCTTT.

The chain couples TRBV7-9 to TRBJ2-7; 10 bases are shared with TRBD1. The trim removed 8 bases at V and 2 bases at J, leaving 0 bases unmatched. The CDR3 loop spans 12 amino acids. Per germline, CDR1 SEHNR and CDR2 FQNEAQ (reference sequence). CDR3 amino acids: CASGQGAYEQYF. DNA of the CDR3: TGTGCCAGCGGACAGGGGGCCTACGAGCAGTACTTC.

This sequence joins TRBV7-2 and TRBJ2-3; tentative D call: TRBD1 (6 bases). V dropped 2 bases and J dropped 2 bases, with 11 bases sitting between them. The CDR3 loop spans 15 amino acids. Germline CDR1 is SGHTA and CDR2 is FQGNSA. CDR3 loop: CASSLWGRLTDTQYF. For the CDR3, the DNA is TGTGCCAGCAGCTTATGGGGGCGTCTCACAGATACGCAGTATTTT.

The rearrangement links TRBV5-1 to TRBJ2-7, with 8 bases fitting TRBD1. V lost 2 bases to trimming and J lost 6 bases; unmatched junction nucleotides: 25. CDR1 is SGHRS and CDR2 is YFSETQ in the germline V gene. The CDR3 has 20 amino acids. CDR3 residues: CASSLNPGQGGSRGIREQYF. CDR3 sequence (DNA): TGCGCCAGCAGCTTAAACCCCGGACAGGGAGGTTCACGTGGGATACGCGAGCAGTACTTC.